This T cell receptor (beta chain) was retrieved from a study of T cell clones after liver transplantation. Study-level background: Third-party-reactive TCRbeta sequences from pre-transplant mixed lymphocyte reactions served as antigen-independent comparators. Tolerance: complete withdrawal held at least one year, liver enzymes staying within twice normal. The study's findings and limits: Rather than being deleted, graft donor-reactive T cells may have moved into the graft.

Sequencing was performed with immunoSEQ multiplex PCR; in TCRdb, only in-frame clones are kept and a portion is missing. The sample consists of under 35,000 clones, about 93% of them appearing once. As concerns this clone: The antigen is unknown.

Sorting of unstimulated PBMCs yielded separate CD3+CD4+ and CD3+CD8+ fractions. The sample in question was CD8+ T cells from blood, obtained 12 months after liver transplant. The clonotype originates from a human patient who received a liver transplant. The graft donor may have contributed some T cells.

CDR3 amino acids: CASSQDSPPGLLGEQYF. The DNA of the CDR3 is TGCGCCAGCAGCCAAGATTCGCCGCCGGGACTACTGGGGGAGCAGTACTTC. The chain carries TRBV4-1 and TRBJ2-7; 7 positions match TRBD2. The CDR3 has 17 residues. Per germline, CDR1 MGHRA and CDR2 YSYEKL. J lost 7 bases, V lost 0 bases, and 15 bases had no gene match.